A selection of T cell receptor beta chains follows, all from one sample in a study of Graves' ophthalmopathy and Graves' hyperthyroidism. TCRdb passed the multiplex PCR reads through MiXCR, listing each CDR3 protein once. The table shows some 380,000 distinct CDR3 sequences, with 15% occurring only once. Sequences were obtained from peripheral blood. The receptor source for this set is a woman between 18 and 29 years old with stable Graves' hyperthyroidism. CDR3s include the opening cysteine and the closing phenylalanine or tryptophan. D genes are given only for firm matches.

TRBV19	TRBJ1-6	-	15	CASSIGIGGDSPLHF
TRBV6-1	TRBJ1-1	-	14	CASNQGGHNTEAFF
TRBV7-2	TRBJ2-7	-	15	CASSLGFVPSYEQYF
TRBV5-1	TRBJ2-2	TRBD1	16	CASSSGTGVFSGELFF
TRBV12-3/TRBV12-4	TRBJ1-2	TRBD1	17	CASSPFLLRGRNYGYTF
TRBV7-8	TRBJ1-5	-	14	CASSWGLGSQPQHF
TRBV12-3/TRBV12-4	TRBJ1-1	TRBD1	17	CASTRPPGGIANTEAFF
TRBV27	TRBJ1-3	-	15	CASSPRGDSGNTIYF
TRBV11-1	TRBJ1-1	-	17	CASSHGYGYRDQTEAFF
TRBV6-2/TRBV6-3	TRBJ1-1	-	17	CASSQLPRGRMNTEAFF
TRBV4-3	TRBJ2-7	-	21	CASSHDNRPLPPPDITYEQYF
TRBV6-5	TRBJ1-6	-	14	CASSYLVTGSPLHF
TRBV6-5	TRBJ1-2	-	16	CASSYQPGPINYGYTF
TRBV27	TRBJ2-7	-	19	CASSLFSLSTGTTNYEQYF
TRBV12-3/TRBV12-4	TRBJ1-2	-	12	CASSPGPGGYTF
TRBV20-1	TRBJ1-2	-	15	CSARDWDQGVGGYTF
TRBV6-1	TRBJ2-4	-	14	CASRASGPQNIQYF
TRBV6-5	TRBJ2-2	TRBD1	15	CASSPRQGTAGELFF
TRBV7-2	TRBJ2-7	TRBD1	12	CASRGQPGEQYF
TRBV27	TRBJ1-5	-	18	CASSLRATVTLGNQPQHF
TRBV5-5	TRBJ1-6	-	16	CASSLAGAMKNSPLHF
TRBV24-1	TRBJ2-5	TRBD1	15	CATSDFDRGKETQYF
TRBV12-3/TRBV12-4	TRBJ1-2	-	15	CASSFGAGANYGYTF